The source of this T cell receptor (beta chain) is a study of blood T cell repertoires in COVID-19. Study-level information: Some COVID-19 samples were acute and others convalescent; all came from the United States, Italy and Spain. Sources were T cells, B-cell-depleted T cells, or PBMCs; the material itself was cDNA or gDNA.

The CDR3 is 14 amino acids. Germline CDR1 is MGHRA and CDR2 is YSYEKL. Trimming pared 2 bases from V and 6 bases from J, leaving 13 bases between. In the original processing: Estimates of nucleated cell counts were drawn from the amplification of reference gene primers. Sequencing used immunoSEQ multiplex PCR; TCRdb keeps in-frame clones, though not all of them. The V and J calls and clone size come from that table; D and trimming were worked out from the DNA. This sample carries about 110,000 clones, 60% to 85% of them seen once, and the ten largest clones take 1.8%. The receptor comes from a woman aged 40 to 50 with acute or convalescent COVID-19. The V call is TRBV4-1, the J call TRBJ2-5, with D possibly being TRBD1 (5 bases). The sample taken for sequencing was peripheral blood. Written as DNA, the CDR3 is TGCGCCAGCAGCCAAACTGGGGCAGCAAAGACCCAGTACTTC. Translation: CASSQTGAAKTQYF.